These 23 T cell receptor beta chains were sequenced from one sample in a study of T-cell reconstitution after alpha-beta-depleted transplantation in children listed by TCRdb under 2016. The library was prepared using PCR. For sequencing, an Illumina HiSeq 2500 was employed. TCR library preparation used molecular barcoding, with unique molecular identifiers applied to normalize quantification of the TCRbeta repertoire. TCRdb reprocessed the public reads (quality trimming at Q25 with fastp, clone calling with MiXCR) and kept in-frame beta chains. Records with the same CDR3 protein are collapsed into one entry carrying the most frequent genes and DNA. The sample includes 500,000 to 600,000 distinct CDR3 sequences, with approximately 32% observed a single time. The ten largest clones capture 2% to 3% of the sample. Sequenced here: PBMCs from the stem cell graft donor, sampled from the stem cell graft. The origin of the receptors is a human donor who donated a stem cell graft to a child with aplastic anemia.

This clonotype occurred a few times. CDR3 region: CSARGTGGYNEQFF. For the CDR3, the DNA is TGCAGTGCTAGAGGGACCGGCGGCTACAATGAGCAGTTCTTC. The V gene is TRBV20-1, the J gene TRBJ2-1; D remains ambiguous. The CDR3 runs 14 residues. Germline CDR1 DFQATT, CDR2 SNEGSKA (reference sequence). The ends were cut back, 1 base at V and 3 bases at J, with 10 bases in the middle.

In its sample, this clonotype was seen a few times. The rearrangement joins TRBV6-5 to TRBJ2-3; D gene unclear. Germline V lookup: CDR1 MNHEY, CDR2 SVGAGI. V was shortened by 7 bases and J by 3 bases, with 8 bases between the two germline ends. This CDR3 region has 12 residues. CDR3 loop: CASKGWTDTQYF. CDR3 nucleotides: TGTGCCAGCAAGGGTTGGACAGATACGCAGTATTTT.

The DNA for the CDR3 is TGCAGCGTTGTGAAGGCAGCGAACACTGAAGCTTTCTTT. Translation: CSVVKAANTEAFF. The chain is built from TRBV29-1 and TRBJ1-1; unclear D gene. The germline V and J ends were trimmed by 4 bases and 1 base, with 10 bases remaining between them. This CDR3 contains 13 residues. In germline, CDR1 is SQVTM, CDR2 ANQGSEA.

This chain links TRBV29-1 with TRBJ2-2; D may be TRBD1 (5 bases). V was cut by 4 bases and J by 0 bases, with 9 bases left in between. This CDR3 comprises 14 residues. Germline-derived CDR1 and CDR2 are SQVTM and ANQGSEA. The CDR3 loop is CSVGVTANTGELFF. The CDR3 DNA follows: TGCAGCGTTGGTGTGACAGCGAACACCGGGGAGCTGTTTTTT.

There are a few counts of this clonotype. The J gene is TRBJ2-6, the V gene TRBV5-6, with 7 bases lining up with TRBD1. The V segment lost 4 bases and the J segment 0 bases; nucleotides outside the gene matches: 4. Germline V gene lookup returns CDR1 SGHDT and CDR2 YYEEEE. The CDR3 has 16 residues. CDR3 bases: TGTGCCAGCAGCGCCCGACAGGGCTCTGGGGCCAACGTCCTGACTTTC. The encoded protein is CASSARQGSGANVLTF. Combining the CDR3 with reference TRBV5-6 and TRBJ2-6 gives the whole variable domain DAGVTQSPTHLIKTRGQQVTLRCSPKSGHDTVSWYQQALGQGPQFIFQYYEEEERQRGNFPDRFSGHQFPNYSSELNVNALLLGDSALYLCASSARQGSGANVLTFGAGSRLTVL.

The V gene is TRBV27, the J gene TRBJ2-5; D remains unclear. The CDR3 sequence is 14 residues long. Germline V lookup: CDR1 MNHEY, CDR2 SMNVEV (reference sequence). The V end lost 6 bases, the J end lost 2 bases, and 13 bases lay between the germline ends. Here the CDR3 DNA reads TGTGCCAGCAGGGGAAGGGTTACTCAAGAGACCCAGTACTTC. Translating gives CASRGRVTQETQYF.

This clonotype has only a few counts. This chain joins TRBV5-1 and TRBJ2-1, with 8 bases identical to TRBD1. J gave up 6 bases and V 3 bases, and 8 bases lay outside the gene matches. This CDR3 has 15 amino acids. Germline CDR1 reads SGHRS; CDR2 reads YFSETQ. CDR3 sequence (DNA): TGCGCCAGCAGCTCCCGACAGGGGAGAGTCAATGAGCAGTTCTTC. This sequence encodes CASSSRQGRVNEQFF.

This clonotype was found a few times. V is TRBV12-3 or TRBV12-4 and J is TRBJ1-5, with TRBD1 identical over 8 bases. Trimming took 5 bases from V and 7 from J; bases not matched to a gene: 1. CDR3 length: 12 amino acids. CDR3 residues: CASSQGAQPQHF. CDR3 bases: TGTGCCAGCAGTCAGGGGGCGCAGCCCCAGCATTTT.

There are a few counts of this clonotype. The rearrangement joins TRBV5-1 to TRBJ2-2, with 8 bases lining up with TRBD1. In germline, CDR1 is SGHRS, CDR2 YFSETQ. This CDR3 comprises 16 residues. Trimming removed 2 bases from V and 4 bases from J; junction bases left unmatched: 7. The DNA of the CDR3 is TGCGCCAGCAGCTTTGACAGGGGCCGGGCCACCGGGGAGCTGTTTTTT. Encoded protein: CASSFDRGRATGELFF.

V gene TRBV5-1 combines with J gene TRBJ2-5, with D possibly called TRBD1 or TRBD2 (6 bases each). There are 15 residues in the CDR3. The germline V and J ends were trimmed by 2 bases and 3 bases, with 14 bases remaining between them. Germline assignment: CDR1 SGHRS and CDR2 YFSETQ. In DNA form, the CDR3 reads TGCGCCAGCAGCTTAGGGGGGATAGGGGAAGAGACCCAGTACTTC. Translating gives CASSLGGIGEETQYF.

This clonotype turned up a few times. The rearrangement links TRBV12-3 or TRBV12-4 to TRBJ2-1; D is ambiguous. The CDR3 covers 14 residues. The V end was cut by 6 bases, the J end by 3 bases, with 12 bases between. CDR3 in amino acids: CASSPANFYNEQFF. Here the CDR3 DNA reads TGTGCCAGCAGCCCCGCCAACTTCTACAATGAGCAGTTCTTC.

This clonotype has more than one count but fewer than ten. V gene TRBV5-1 combines with J gene TRBJ2-7; D may be TRBD2 (5 bases). The germline gives CDR1 SGHRS, CDR2 YFSETQ. The CDR3 is 13 amino acids. Trimming removed 5 bases at V and 3 bases at J, with 12 bases between. The CDR3 is CASSEGASYEQYF. CDR3 bases: TGCGCCAGCAGTGAGGGTGCCAGCTACGAGCAGTACTTC.

This CDR3 is CASSLVRPSNEQFF. CDR3 bases: TGTGCCAGCAGTTTAGTAAGACCGAGCAATGAGCAGTTCTTC. This chain uses TRBV27 with TRBJ2-1; unclear D gene. This CDR3 region has 14 residues. V was trimmed by 2 bases and J by 6 bases, leaving 11 bases between them. Germline V gene lookup returns CDR1 MNHEY and CDR2 SMNVEV (reference sequence).

The V call is TRBV20-1, the J call TRBJ2-1, with D perhaps given as TRBD1 or TRBD2 (6 bases each). Germline values: CDR1 DFQATT, CDR2 SNEGSKA (reference sequence). There are 15 residues in the CDR3. V was pared by 5 bases and J by 3 bases, with 17 bases between. DNA for the CDR3: TGCAGTGCTCCTATAGGGGGGAGTGACTACAATGAGCAGTTCTTC. Protein sequence: CSAPIGGSDYNEQFF.

J is TRBJ1-2 and V is TRBV7-9, with 7 bases identical to TRBD1. Germline V CDR1 and CDR2: SEHNR, FQNEAQ (reference sequence). J gave up 7 bases and V 4 bases, and 12 bases lay outside the gene matches. This CDR3 has 15 amino acids. CDR3 loop: CASSSRDREWSGYTF. In DNA form, the CDR3 reads TGTGCCAGCAGCTCCAGAGACAGGGAGTGGTCTGGCTACACCTTC.

The chain joins TRBV6-2 or TRBV6-3 to TRBJ2-2; possible D gene TRBD1, 6 bases. Deletions cut 10 bases from V and 4 bases from J, with 22 bases between. The germline V gene has CDR1 MNHEY and CDR2 SVGEGT. CDR3 length: 16 residues. CDR3: CATRRSQGFRTGELFF. In nucleotides, the CDR3 is TGTGCCACCCGGCGGAGCCAGGGGTTTCGCACCGGGGAGCTGTTTTTT.

The genes are TRBV6-1 and TRBJ1-4; 8 bases line up with TRBD1. There are 15 residues in the CDR3. Germline-derived CDR1 and CDR2 are MNHNS and SASEGT. After removal of 6 bases from V and 0 bases from J, the junction contained 3 bases not matched to a gene. This CDR3 reads CASRPDRATNEKLFF. The DNA for the CDR3 is TGTGCCAGCAGACCGGACAGGGCAACTAATGAAAAACTGTTTTTT.

The chain links TRBV19 to TRBJ1-1; 7 bases agree with TRBD1. The ends lost 2 bases at V and 0 bases at J; junction bases unmatched: 9. Germline V gives CDR1 LNHDA, CDR2 SQIVND (reference sequence). The CDR3 has 17 amino acids. Here the CDR3 DNA reads TGTGCCAGTAGTATAAGACAGGGACGTTCCATGAACACTGAAGCTTTCTTT. It specifies CASSIRQGRSMNTEAFF.

There are a few counts of this clonotype. The rearrangement uses TRBV20-1 and TRBJ2-1; maybe TRBD1 (6 bases). CDR3 length equals 13 residues. The germline CDR1 and CDR2 sequences are DFQATT and SNEGSKA (reference sequence). The germline V and J ends were trimmed by 5 bases and 9 bases, with 17 bases remaining between them. CDR3 protein: CSAEKDRGGEQFF. The DNA for the CDR3 is TGCAGTGCTGAGAAGGACAGAGGCGGTGAGCAGTTCTTC.

J is TRBJ2-5 and V is TRBV27; weak D call: TRBD1 (6 bases). The CDR3 sequence is 16 residues long. Trimming removed 6 bases at V and 1 base at J, with 18 bases between. CDR1 MNHEY and CDR2 SMNVEV come from the germline V gene (reference sequence). CDR3: CASSPTGVGGQETQYF. CDR3 coding DNA: TGTGCCAGCAGCCCCACCGGGGTAGGGGGCCAAGAGACCCAGTACTTC.

The J gene is TRBJ1-1, the V gene TRBV5-5; D unresolved. V was trimmed by 6 bases and J by 5 bases, leaving 11 bases between them. Germline CDR1 reads SGHKS; CDR2 reads YYEKEE (reference sequence). This CDR3 region has 12 residues. CDR3: CASTLGITEAFF. The CDR3 region has the DNA TGTGCCAGCACCCTAGGGATTACTGAAGCTTTCTTT. The full variable domain, rest sourced from reference TRBV5-5 and TRBJ1-1, is DAGVTQSPTHLIKTRGQQVTLRCSPISGHKSVSWYQQVLGQGPQFIFQYYEKEERGRGNFPDRFSARQFPNYSSELNVNALLLGDSALYLCASTLGITEAFFGQGTRLTVV.

A few counts support this clonotype. The CDR3 reads CAISESVTGGSYNEQFF. In DNA, the CDR3 is TGTGCCATCAGTGAGTCGGTTACCGGGGGCTCCTACAATGAGCAGTTCTTC. This sequence joins TRBV10-3 and TRBJ2-1, with a possible D match to TRBD2 (6 bases). This CDR3 has 17 residues. Germline CDR1 ENHRY, CDR2 SYGVKD. Trimming took off 0 bases at V and 0 bases at J, with 12 bases between the two ends.

The chain uses TRBV5-5 and TRBJ1-2; 8 nucleotides match TRBD1. Per germline, CDR1 SGHKS and CDR2 YYEKEE (reference sequence). CDR3 size: 15 residues. With 3 bases clipped from V and 4 bases from J, the junction kept 8 bases outside the gene matches. The CDR3 spells CASSSAPTGAYGYTF. Here the CDR3 DNA reads TGTGCCAGCAGCTCGGCACCGACAGGGGCCTATGGCTACACCTTC.